The 27 T cell receptor beta chains below all came from one sample that was sequenced in a study of blood T cell repertoires in COVID-19. Using immunoSEQ multiplex PCR, the repertoire was profiled, and TCRdb retains in-frame clones only, with some absent. The table shows about 210,000 clones, with 84% occurring only once. The sequencing sample was made of peripheral blood. These receptors originate from a woman aged 45-59 years with active or convalescent COVID-19.

J is TRBJ2-2 and V is TRBV9; TRBD2 might be the D (6 bases). Germline values: CDR1 SGDLS, CDR2 YYNGEE. The germline V and J ends were trimmed by 2 bases and 2 bases, with 10 bases remaining between them. The CDR3 sequence is 15 residues long. CDR3 sequence: CASSVTGLNTGELFF. CDR3 bases: TGTGCCAGCAGCGTGACGGGACTTAACACCGGGGAGCTGTTTTTT. Complete variable domain (other parts from reference TRBV9 and TRBJ2-2): DSGVTQTPKHLITATGQRVTLRCSPRSGDLSVYWYQQSLDQGLQFLIQYYNGEERAKGNILERFSAQQFPDLHSELNLSSLELGDSALYFCASSVTGLNTGELFFGEGSRLTVL.

This rearrangement joins TRBV6-6 to TRBJ2-2, with D tentatively TRBD2 (7 bases). This CDR3 has 14 amino acids. Trimming cost V 10 bases and J 1 base, with 13 bases left between them. Germline CDR1 MNHNY, CDR2 SVGAGI (reference sequence). CDR3 in amino acids: CATQRGGNTGELFF. The CDR3 region has the DNA TGTGCCACCCAGAGGGGGGGGAACACCGGGGAGCTGTTTTTT.

The genes are TRBV11-2 and TRBJ1-2; D is unclear. This CDR3 region has 15 residues. Trimming shortened V by 5 bases and J by 2 bases, and 15 bases separated the two germline ends. Germline V lookup: CDR1 SGHAT, CDR2 FQNNGV. The DNA of the CDR3 is TGTGCCAGCAGCCGAGGGAGGGTTGAGAACTATGGCTACACCTTC. Translation gives CASSRGRVENYGYTF.

The chain employs TRBV28 and TRBJ2-2, with 7 bases lining up with TRBD2. The CDR3 has 13 residues. After removal of 5 bases from V and 6 bases from J, the junction contained 3 bases not matched to a gene. Per germline, CDR1 MDHEN and CDR2 SYDVKM. The CDR3 nucleotides read TGTGCCAGCAGTCTGACTAGCCCCGGGGAGCTGTTTTTT. Its translation: CASSLTSPGELFF. The full variable domain, in which reference TRBV28 and TRBJ2-2 provide the parts outside the CDR3, is DVKVTQSSRYLVKRTGEKVFLECVQDMDHENMFWYRQDPGLGLRLIYFSYDVKMKEKGDIPEGYSVSREKKERFSLILESASTNQTSMYLCASSLTSPGELFFGEGSRLTVL.

The V gene is TRBV5-1, the J gene TRBJ2-5; TRBD2 matches 8 bases. J lost 5 bases, V lost 4 bases, and 7 bases had no gene match. The CDR3 sequence is 14 residues long. Per the germline V gene, CDR1 is SGHRS and CDR2 is YFSETQ. CDR3 loop: CASSRAGGSETQYF. CDR3 DNA sequence: TGCGCCAGCAGCAGGGCGGGAGGATCGGAGACCCAGTACTTC.

The CDR3 region has the DNA TGTGCCAGCAGCTTAGGTGGGACAGGGTATGGCTACACCTTC. As protein: CASSLGGTGYGYTF. The V and J genes are TRBV11-2 and TRBJ1-2; 9 nucleotides line up with TRBD1. Losses at the gene ends were 1 base for V and 5 bases for J; bases not matched to a gene: 2. CDR1 is SGHAT, CDR2 FQNNGV, per germline. This CDR3 contains 14 residues.

The CDR3 DNA reads as TGTGCCAGCTCACCCACAGACTATGGCTACACCTTC. As protein: CASSPTDYGYTF. V gene TRBV18 combines with J gene TRBJ1-2; D gene uncertain. V was clipped by 3 bases and J by 3 bases, with 5 bases between them. Germline V gives CDR1 KGHSH, CDR2 LQKENI. The CDR3 totals 12 residues.

The chain recombines TRBV6-5 with TRBJ1-1; D remains unclear. This CDR3 has 14 amino acids. Germline V gives CDR1 MNHEY, CDR2 SVGAGI. Trimming left V 6 bases short and J 2 bases short, with 13 bases between. CDR3 protein: CASRSMTGNTEAFF. The CDR3 nucleotides are TGTGCCAGCAGATCCATGACGGGTAACACTGAAGCTTTCTTT.

A remark on this clone: Relative to the germline gene, one junction end is altered; a read error may explain this. This CDR3 is also generated by other DNA sequences in the sample. This chain links TRBV7-9 with TRBJ1-2; 10 nucleotides agree with TRBD1. The CDR3 runs to 14 residues. The V gene's germline CDR1 is SEHNR and CDR2 FQNEAQ (reference sequence). The CDR3 region has the DNA TGTGCCAGTAGCTTGGGACAGGGGAACTATGGCTACACCTTC. It yields the protein CASSLGQGNYGYTF.

The V gene is TRBV7-2, the J gene TRBJ1-1; possible D gene TRBD1, 6 bases. The V end lost 5 bases, the J end lost 5 bases, and 9 bases lay between the germline ends. The V gene's germline CDR1 is SGHTA and CDR2 FQGNSA. CDR3 size: 12 residues. CDR3 nucleotide sequence: TGTGCCAGCAGCAAGCAGGGGACTGAAGCTTTCTTT. Its translation: CASSKQGTEAFF.

A few counts support this clone. The chain joins TRBV10-1 to TRBJ2-2; the D gene is possibly TRBD2 (6 bases). The CDR3 runs to 15 residues. Germline V gene data show CDR1 as WNHNN and CDR2 as SYGVQD (reference sequence). V was pared by 5 bases and J by 3 bases, with 13 bases between. The CDR3 sequence: CASSQGLAYTGELFF. The CDR3 nucleotides read TGCGCCAGCAGTCAAGGGCTAGCGTACACCGGGGAGCTGTTTTTT.

V gene TRBV6-5 combines with J gene TRBJ1-6; a weak D match, TRBD1 (5 bases). CDR1 MNHEY and CDR2 SVGAGI come from the germline V gene. The CDR3 contains 13 residues. Trimming stripped 6 bases from V and 7 bases from J, with 10 bases between. CDR3 region: CASREGKNSPLHF. CDR3 bases: TGTGCCAGCAGGGAGGGGAAAAATTCACCCCTCCACTTT.

This clone appeared once. The rearrangement uses TRBV28 and TRBJ1-2; D gene ambiguous. Trimming pared 7 bases from V and 0 bases from J, leaving 15 bases between. The length of the CDR3 is 15 residues. Per the germline V gene, CDR1 is MDHEN and CDR2 is SYDVKM. This chain's CDR3 is CASTPHGGANYGYTF. CDR3 bases: TGTGCCAGCACCCCCCACGGTGGAGCTAACTATGGCTACACCTTC.

This clone was detected a few times. The junction differs from germline at one of its ends, possibly a read error. The CDR3 spells CAWSVRGNAEAFF. The DNA of the CDR3 is TGTGCCTGGAGTGTACGGGGGAACGCTGAAGCTTTCTTT. This chain links TRBV30 with TRBJ1-1, with D perhaps TRBD1 (5 bases). This CDR3 region has 13 residues. Per the germline V gene, CDR1 is GTSNPN and CDR2 is SVGIG (reference sequence).

The rearrangement joins TRBV28 to TRBJ2-1, with 7 bases aligning to TRBD1. CDR3 length: 17 residues. Germline V gene sequence: CDR1 MDHEN, CDR2 SYDVKM. V was clipped by 2 bases and J by 1 base; unmatched bases: 8. CDR3 DNA: TGTGCCAGCAGTTTAGCCACAGGGGAAGGGTCCTACAATGAGCAGTTCTTC. Translating it yields CASSLATGEGSYNEQFF.

V is TRBV27 and J is TRBJ1-2; weak D call: TRBD1 (5 bases). CDR1 is MNHEY and CDR2 is SMNVEV in the germline V gene (reference sequence). The V gene lost 5 bases and the J gene lost 8 bases, with 15 bases spanning the gap. This CDR3 has 13 residues. This CDR3 reads CASSPIGDWGYTF. CDR3 sequence (DNA): TGTGCCAGCAGTCCCATCGGGGACTGGGGCTACACCTTC.

The CDR3 DNA follows: TGTGCCAGCAGCGATGGGGCCGTCTACGAGCAGTACTTC. This encodes CASSDGAVYEQYF. The V and J genes are TRBV5-4 and TRBJ2-7; possibly TRBD1 for D (5 bases). V lost 4 bases, J lost 3 bases, and 11 bases lay in between. Per germline, CDR1 SGHNT and CDR2 YYREEE (reference sequence). This CDR3 has 13 amino acids.

This clone was seen just once. The chain couples TRBV5-4 to TRBJ1-6, with D possibly being TRBD1 (6 bases). Germline V gives CDR1 SGHNT, CDR2 YYREEE (reference sequence). V was cut by 0 bases and J by 10 bases, with 11 bases left in between. The CDR3 has 14 amino acids. The CDR3 nucleotides read TGTGCCAGCAGCTTGGTTGGGGGCACGTCACCCCTCCACTTT. Its translation: CASSLVGGTSPLHF.

The chain joins TRBV28 to TRBJ2-1; 7 nucleotides agree with TRBD2. Germline CDR1 and CDR2: MDHEN and SYDVKM. V was pared by 0 bases and J by 0 bases, with 2 bases of the junction left unmatched. CDR3 length equals 16 residues. The CDR3 loop is CASSLWGGSSYNEQFF. The CDR3, as DNA: TGTGCCAGCAGTTTATGGGGCGGGAGCTCCTACAATGAGCAGTTCTTC.

V is TRBV24-1 and J is TRBJ1-2; no reliable D call. The V gene lost 9 bases and the J gene lost 0 bases, with 10 bases spanning the gap. Per germline, CDR1 KGHDR and CDR2 SFDVKD. This CDR3 spans 13 amino acids. CDR3 protein: CATEGAANYGYTF. The DNA of the CDR3 is TGTGCCACCGAGGGTGCCGCTAACTATGGCTACACCTTC.

The chain is built from TRBV10-3 and TRBJ1-4; 8 positions match TRBD1. V shed 5 bases, J shed 7 bases, and the junction held 6 bases outside the gene matches. The CDR3 is 14 residues long. Germline CDR1 is ENHRY and CDR2 is SYGVKD. The CDR3, as DNA: TGTGCCATCAGTCCATCAGGGGGCACTGAAAAACTGTTTTTT. Its translation: CAISPSGGTEKLFF.

This chain connects TRBV2 to TRBJ2-1, with D possibly TRBD1 on 5 matching bases. The germline V gene encodes CDR1 SNHLY and CDR2 FYNNEI. This CDR3 region has 13 residues. The germline V and J ends were trimmed by 10 bases and 5 bases, with 15 bases remaining between them. The DNA of the CDR3 is TGTGCCACCCTTTCCAGGGAAGACAATGAGCAGTTCTTC. It specifies CATLSREDNEQFF.

J is TRBJ1-2 and V is TRBV30; D gene ambiguous. This CDR3 has 14 residues. V lost 0 bases and J 6 bases, leaving 14 bases between the germline ends. The germline gives CDR1 GTSNPN, CDR2 SVGIG (reference sequence). The CDR3 DNA reads as TGTGCCTGGAGTGTGGAAAGGAGCGTACATGGCTACACCTTC. Protein: CAWSVERSVHGYTF.

The rearrangement joins TRBV9 to TRBJ2-1, with TRBD2 matching 7 bases. V lost 3 bases and J lost 4; bases outside the gene matches: 4. CDR3 length equals 14 residues. Germline loops: CDR1 SGDLS, CDR2 YYNGEE. The CDR3 DNA is TGTGCCAGCAGCGGGGGACTATTTTACAATGAGCAGTTCTTC. This codes for CASSGGLFYNEQFF.

CDR3 in DNA: TGCAGCGTTGAAGGGGGACAGGTCTACGAGCAGTACTTC. Its protein is CSVEGGQVYEQYF. This chain joins TRBV29-1 and TRBJ2-7; 8 bases are a match to TRBD1. Germline V gene data show CDR1 as SQVTM and CDR2 as ANQGSEA. The CDR3 runs 13 residues. Unmatched junction bases numbered 2, after V lost 1 base and J lost 3 bases.

The rearrangement uses TRBV28 and TRBJ2-4, with 7 bases that match TRBD2. The J segment lost 2 bases and the V segment lost 6 bases, leaving 10 bases of the junction unmatched. This CDR3 region has 16 residues. CDR1 MDHEN and CDR2 SYDVKM come from the germline V gene. CDR3 loop: CASRSAASGTKNIQYF. The CDR3 DNA is TGTGCCAGCAGAAGTGCCGCTAGCGGAACCAAAAACATTCAGTACTTC.

The gene calls are TRBV5-1 and TRBJ1-2; D ambiguous. The length of the CDR3 is 15 residues. CDR1 is SGHRS and CDR2 is YFSETQ in the germline V gene. V shed 3 bases and J shed 3 bases, with 15 bases lying between them. The CDR3 DNA reads as TGCGCCAGCAGCTCCGAAGCCGAGGGAGACTATGGCTACACCTTC. Translating gives CASSSEAEGDYGYTF.